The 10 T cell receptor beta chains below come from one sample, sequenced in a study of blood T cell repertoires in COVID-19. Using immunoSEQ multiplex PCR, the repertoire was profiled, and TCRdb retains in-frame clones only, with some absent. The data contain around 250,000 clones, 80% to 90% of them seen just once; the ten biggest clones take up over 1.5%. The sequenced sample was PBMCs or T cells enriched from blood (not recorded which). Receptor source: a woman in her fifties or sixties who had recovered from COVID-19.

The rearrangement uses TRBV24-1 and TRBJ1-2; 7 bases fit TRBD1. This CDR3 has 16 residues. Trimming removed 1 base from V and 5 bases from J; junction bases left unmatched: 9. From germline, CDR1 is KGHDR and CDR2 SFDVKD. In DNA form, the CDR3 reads TGTGCCACCAGTGATTTAAGCAGGGGGGATTTTTATGGCTACACCTTC. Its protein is CATSDLSRGDFYGYTF.

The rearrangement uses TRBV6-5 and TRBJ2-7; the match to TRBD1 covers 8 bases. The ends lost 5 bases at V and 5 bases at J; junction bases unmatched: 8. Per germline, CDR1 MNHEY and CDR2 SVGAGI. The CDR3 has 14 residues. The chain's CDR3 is CASSPSGQGHEQYF. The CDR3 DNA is TGTGCCAGCAGTCCTTCAGGACAGGGTCACGAGCAGTACTTC.

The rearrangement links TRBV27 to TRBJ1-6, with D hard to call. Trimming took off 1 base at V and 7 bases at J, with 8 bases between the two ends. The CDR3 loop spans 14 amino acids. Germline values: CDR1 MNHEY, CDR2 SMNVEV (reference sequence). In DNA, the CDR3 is TGTGCCAGCAGTTTATTGGAGGGAAATTCACCCCTCCACTTT. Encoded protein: CASSLLEGNSPLHF.

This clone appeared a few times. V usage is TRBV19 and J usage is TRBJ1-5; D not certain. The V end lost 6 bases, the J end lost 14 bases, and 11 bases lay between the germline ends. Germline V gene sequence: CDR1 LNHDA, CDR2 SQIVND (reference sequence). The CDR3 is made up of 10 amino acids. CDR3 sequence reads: CASSPDPEHF. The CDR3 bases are TGTGCCAGTAGCCCAGATCCTGAGCATTTT.

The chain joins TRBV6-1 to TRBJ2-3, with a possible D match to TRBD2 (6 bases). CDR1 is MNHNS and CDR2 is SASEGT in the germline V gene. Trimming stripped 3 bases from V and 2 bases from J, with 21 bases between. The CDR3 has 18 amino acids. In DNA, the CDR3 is TGTGCCAGCAGTGAGCGGGGATGGGGTGGCGGGTCCACAGATACGCAGTATTTT. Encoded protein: CASSERGWGGGSTDTQYF.

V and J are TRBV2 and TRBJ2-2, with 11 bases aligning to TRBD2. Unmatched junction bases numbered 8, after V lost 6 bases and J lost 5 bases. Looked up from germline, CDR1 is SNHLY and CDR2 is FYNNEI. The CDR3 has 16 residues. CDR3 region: CASRVTSGKGTGELFF. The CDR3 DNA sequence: TGTGCCAGCAGGGTGACTAGCGGGAAAGGAACCGGGGAGCTGTTTTTT.

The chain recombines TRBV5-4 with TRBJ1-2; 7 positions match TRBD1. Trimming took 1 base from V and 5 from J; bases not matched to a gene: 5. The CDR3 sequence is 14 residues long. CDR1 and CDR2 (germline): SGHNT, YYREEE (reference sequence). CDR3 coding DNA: TGTGCCAGCAGCTTGCGCACAGGGGAATATGGCTACACCTTC. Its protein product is CASSLRTGEYGYTF.

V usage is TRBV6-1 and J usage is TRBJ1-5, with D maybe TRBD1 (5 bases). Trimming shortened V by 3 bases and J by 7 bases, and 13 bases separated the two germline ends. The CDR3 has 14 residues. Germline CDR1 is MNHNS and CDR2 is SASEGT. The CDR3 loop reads CASSDHLGVQPQHF. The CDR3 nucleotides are TGTGCCAGCAGTGATCACCTAGGGGTCCAGCCCCAGCATTTT.

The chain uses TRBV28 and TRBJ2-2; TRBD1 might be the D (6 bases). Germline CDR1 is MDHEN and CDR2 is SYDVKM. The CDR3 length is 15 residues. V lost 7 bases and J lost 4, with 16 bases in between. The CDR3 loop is CASNDSPRGTGELFF. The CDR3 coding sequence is TGTGCCAGCAATGACAGTCCCAGGGGCACCGGGGAGCTGTTTTTT.

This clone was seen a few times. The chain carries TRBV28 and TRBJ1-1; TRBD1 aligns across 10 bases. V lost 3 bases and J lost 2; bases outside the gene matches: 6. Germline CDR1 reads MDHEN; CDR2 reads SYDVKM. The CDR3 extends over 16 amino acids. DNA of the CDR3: TGTGCCAGCAGTTTGGGGACAGGGGCGGTAAACACTGAAGCTTTCTTT. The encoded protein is CASSLGTGAVNTEAFF.